One and the same sample provided the 8 T cell receptor beta chains below, sequenced in a study of identical twins. A single record per CDR3 protein comes from TCRdb applying MiXCR to the 5' RACE reads. The table has about 530,000 distinct CDR3 sequences, over 12% seen once. The sample also formed part of further work on yellow fever vaccine responses in identical twins.

Sample: CD4+ T cells sorted from blood. The receptors were gathered from a woman aged 18 to 35 in good health.

The rearrangement links TRBV7-2 to TRBJ2-2; TRBD2 aligns across 14 bases. The CDR3 runs 16 residues. After removal of 3 bases from V and 6 bases from J, the junction contained 3 bases not matched to a gene. CDR1 and CDR2 from the germline V gene are SGHTA and FQGNSA. CDR3 sequence: CASSLGLAGVSGELFF. As DNA, the CDR3 is TGTGCCAGCAGCTTGGGACTAGCGGGAGTTTCCGGGGAGCTGTTTTTT.

The V and J genes are TRBV10-3 and TRBJ1-5; weak D call: TRBD1 (5 bases). This CDR3 has 15 amino acids. Per the germline V gene, CDR1 is ENHRY and CDR2 is SYGVKD. V dropped 5 bases and J dropped 0 bases, with 11 bases sitting between them. CDR3 nucleotides: TGTGCCATCAGTCCCGGGGGAGATAGCAATCAGCCCCAGCATTTT. This encodes CAISPGGDSNQPQHF.

The V gene is TRBV29-1, the J gene TRBJ2-3, with TRBD2 identical over 10 bases. Germline V gene data show CDR1 as SQVTM and CDR2 as ANQGSEA. This CDR3 region has 14 residues. The J segment lost 4 bases and the V segment lost 3 bases, leaving 4 bases of the junction unmatched. CDR3 DNA: TGCAGCGTTGACAGCGGGAGGGCTTCAGATACGCAGTATTTT. It encodes CSVDSGRASDTQYF.

The chain couples TRBV19 to TRBJ2-5; possible D gene TRBD2, 6 bases. V was clipped by 6 bases and J by 5 bases, with 19 bases between them. The CDR3 runs to 15 residues. CDR1 is LNHDA, CDR2 SQIVND, per germline (reference sequence). The CDR3 protein is CASSPVGGSAETQYF. The CDR3 DNA reads TGTGCCAGTAGCCCCGTGGGGGGTAGTGCGGAGACCCAGTACTTC. Together with reference TRBV19 and TRBJ2-5, the CDR3 gives the full variable domain: DGGITQSPKYLFRKEGQNVTLSCEQNLNHDAMYWYRQDPGQGLRLIYYSQIVNDFQKGDIAEGYSVSREKKESFPLTVTSAQKNPTAFYLCASSPVGGSAETQYFGPGTRLLVL.

The table lists this clonotype with a few counts. An end of the junction differs from the germline gene, which may be a read error. The chain combines TRBV12-3 or TRBV12-4 with TRBJ2-1; TRBD2 matches at 11 bases. This CDR3 region has 15 residues. CDR3 loop: CASRLAGGIYNEQFF. The CDR3 region has the DNA TGTGCCAGCAGATTAGCGGGAGGGATCTACAATGAGCAGTTCTTC.

The V call is TRBV4-1, the J call TRBJ1-1, with D unresolved. The V and J ends lost 2 bases and 10 bases respectively, with 8 bases between them. CDR3 length: 11 residues. Per germline, CDR1 MGHRA and CDR2 YSYEKL. In DNA, the CDR3 is TGCGCCAGCAGCCAATATGGAGGAGCTTTCTTT. Protein product: CASSQYGGAFF.

This clonotype was counted between two and nine times. The J gene is TRBJ2-6, the V gene TRBV20-1, with D perhaps matching TRBD1 or TRBD2 (5 bases each). The CDR3 loop spans 15 amino acids. The V and J ends lost 6 bases and 0 bases respectively, with 12 bases between them. Germline lookup yields CDR1 DFQATT and CDR2 SNEGSKA (reference sequence). In nucleotides, the CDR3 is TGCAGTGCGAGGGACGCCAACTCTGGGGCCAACGTCCTGACTTTC. Translating gives CSARDANSGANVLTF.

A few counts support this clonotype. J is TRBJ2-7 and V is TRBV28; 10 positions match TRBD2. CDR1 and CDR2 (germline): MDHEN, SYDVKM. Losses at the gene ends were 2 bases for V and 1 base for J; bases not matched to a gene: 5. CDR3 size: 16 residues. Written as DNA, the CDR3 is TGTGCCAGCAGTTTAGGGGGAGCGGGGGGGTCCTACGAGCAGTACTTC. It codes for CASSLGGAGGSYEQYF.